A selection of T cell receptor beta chains follows, all from one sample in a study of T cell responses to AZD1222 COVID-19 vaccine. Data came from immunoSEQ multiplex PCR; TCRdb stores just in-frame clones and leaves some out. The data contain around 160,000 clones, more than 75% of them singletons. Sequencing was performed on peripheral blood, taken on day 0 of MenACWY control vaccination. The receptors stem from an adult in good health. Both conserved end residues are part of each CDR3. Fields, in order: V gene, J gene, CDR3 protein.

v_gene: TRBV27
j_gene: TRBJ1-6
CDR3aa: CASSLRTNSPLHF

v_gene: TRBV12-5
j_gene: TRBJ1-4
CDR3aa: CASGTGLLKGGEKLFF

v_gene: TRBV9
j_gene: TRBJ2-5
CDR3aa: CASSRGTTALQETQYF

v_gene: TRBV27
j_gene: TRBJ2-1
CDR3aa: CATRGSSYNEQFF

v_gene: TRBV6-1
j_gene: TRBJ1-1
CDR3aa: CASSDGKLTEAFF

v_gene: TRBV19
j_gene: TRBJ1-4
CDR3aa: CASTPPAGQGVAANEKLFF

v_gene: TRBV19
j_gene: TRBJ2-1
CDR3aa: CASTRQGALDEQFF

v_gene: TRBV12-5
j_gene: TRBJ2-7
CDR3aa: CASGLSVKQQYF

v_gene: TRBV2
j_gene: TRBJ1-6
CDR3aa: CASSERPGRTGGSPLHF

v_gene: TRBV7-4
j_gene: TRBJ1-1
CDR3aa: CAKVRRMNTEAFF

v_gene: TRBV6-5
j_gene: TRBJ1-3
CDR3aa: CASSSTASSGNTIYF

v_gene: TRBV20-1
j_gene: TRBJ2-1
CDR3aa: CSASPASGGENEQFF

v_gene: TRBV5-8
j_gene: TRBJ2-3
CDR3aa: CASSLYWGEPSSTDTQYF

v_gene: TRBV27
j_gene: TRBJ1-2
CDR3aa: CASSFTGLYGYTF

v_gene: TRBV27
j_gene: TRBJ1-5
CDR3aa: CASSDRNNQPQHF

v_gene: TRBV5-1
j_gene: TRBJ2-7
CDR3aa: CASSLDLTYEQYF

v_gene: TRBV7-9
j_gene: TRBJ2-5
CDR3aa: CASSSTGTRFSETQYF

v_gene: TRBV5-8
j_gene: TRBJ1-6
CDR3aa: CASSVGEHYNSPLHF

v_gene: TRBV11-2
j_gene: TRBJ1-4
CDR3aa: CASSLGPQGREEKLFF

v_gene: TRBV5-1
j_gene: TRBJ1-5
CDR3aa: CASSPNGLTNQPQHF

v_gene: TRBV10-1
j_gene: TRBJ1-5
CDR3aa: CASSDAGRGGSMDQPQHF

v_gene: TRBV3-1/TRBV3-2
j_gene: TRBJ2-7
CDR3aa: CASSAMGYGNYEQYF

v_gene: TRBV7-9
j_gene: TRBJ1-2
CDR3aa: CASSLSRGGGYTF

v_gene: TRBV5-4
j_gene: TRBJ1-1
CDR3aa: CASSSQGTLREAFF

v_gene: TRBV11-2
j_gene: TRBJ2-1
CDR3aa: CASSFVRWGQGEQFF

v_gene: TRBV7-2
j_gene: TRBJ1-3
CDR3aa: CASSSAVRSSGNTIYF

v_gene: TRBV29-1
j_gene: TRBJ2-3
CDR3aa: CSVSTITDTQYF

v_gene: TRBV29-1
j_gene: TRBJ2-2
CDR3aa: CSVEGFSGGSNTGELFF

v_gene: TRBV7-7
j_gene: TRBJ2-3
CDR3aa: CASSLTQSADTQYF